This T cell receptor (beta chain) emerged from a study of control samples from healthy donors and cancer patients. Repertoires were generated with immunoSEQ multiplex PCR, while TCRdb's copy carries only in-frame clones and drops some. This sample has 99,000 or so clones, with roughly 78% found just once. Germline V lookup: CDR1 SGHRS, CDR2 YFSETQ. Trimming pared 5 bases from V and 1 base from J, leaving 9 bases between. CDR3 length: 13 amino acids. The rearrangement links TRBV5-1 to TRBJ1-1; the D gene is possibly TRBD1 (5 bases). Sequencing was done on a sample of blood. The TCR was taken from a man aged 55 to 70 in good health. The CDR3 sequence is CASRTGANTEAFF. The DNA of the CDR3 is TGCGCCAGCAGAACCGGGGCGAACACTGAAGCTTTCTTT. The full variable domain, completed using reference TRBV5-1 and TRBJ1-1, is KAGVTQTPRYLIKTRGQQVTLSCSPISGHRSVSWYQQTPGQGLQFLFEYFSETQRNKGNFPGRFSGRQFSNSRSEMNVSTLELGDSALYLCASRTGANTEAFFGQGTRLTVV.